This TCR beta chain emerged from a study of blood T cell repertoires in COVID-19. TCRdb keeps only in-frame clones here, not all; method: immunoSEQ multiplex PCR. The repertoire includes some 340,000 clones, around 87% of them detected once, and roughly 5.3% sits in the top ten. CDR3 length: 15 residues. Trimming left V 0 bases short and J 4 bases short, with 12 bases between. The germline V gene encodes CDR1 SGHDN and CDR2 FVKESK. In assigning cohorts, the study relied on participant-reported clinical history. Either two negative PCRs, clearance, or symptom resolution qualified Cohort 3 donors as recovered.

Source material: PBMCs or T cells enriched from blood (not recorded which). This receptor was taken from a woman aged 25 to 45 who had recovered from COVID-19. This chain links TRBV14 with TRBJ1-2; D remains unclear. The CDR3 DNA reads as TGTGCCAGCAGCCAAGATAAAACAGCCATCTATGGCTACACCTTC. This codes for CASSQDKTAIYGYTF.